This entry features one T cell receptor beta chain sequence. The source of the sample is a study of T cells in localized non-small cell lung cancer. Measured with immunoSEQ multiplex PCR; TCRdb has only the in-frame clones, and not every one. Of 20,000 to 30,000 clones listed, roughly 90% are singletons. The specimen comprised PBMCs, sampled before any cancer treatment. The origin of this receptor is a man between 40 and 70 years old with stage II lung adenocarcinoma.

The CDR3: CASSLGTSGTGELFF. The CDR3 bases are TGCGCCAGCAGCCTTGGGACTAGCGGCACCGGGGAGCTGTTTTTT. V usage is TRBV5-1 and J usage is TRBJ2-2; 11 positions match TRBD2. Germline V gene data show CDR1 as SGHRS and CDR2 as YFSETQ. This CDR3 comprises 15 residues. V lost 4 bases and J lost 4; bases outside the gene matches: 3.